Reported below is one T cell receptor (beta chain). Its antigen remains unknown. The data belong to a study of human T cells and chemical hapten exposure. Whole-study results and caveats: Versus controls, significantly more large CDR3 similarity clusters arose from expanded TCRs.

The sample's time point: patch test 2, 6 weeks after DPC sensitization. The treatment: therapeutic diphenylcyclopropenone sensitization with weekly scalp DPC. Within the library, unique molecular identifiers were attached to each individual cDNA molecule. MiXCR, applied by TCRdb to the RACE reads, yields one record per CDR3 protein. The sample carries approximately 89,000 distinct CDR3 sequences, around 6.7% recorded once. This CDR3 comprises 15 residues. The trim removed 1 base at V and 5 bases at J, leaving 3 bases unmatched. CDR1 is SGHRS, CDR2 YFSETQ, per germline. This rearrangement joins TRBV5-1 to TRBJ1-6; 7 positions agree with TRBD1. This material consisted of whole blood, taken in connection with sensitization to the hapten diphenylcyclopropenone (DPC). The clonotype was recovered from a woman in her 30s with alopecia areata. Some clones in this sample may be carry-over from other donors' samples. The CDR3 protein is CASSLSGQDNSPLHF. The CDR3 DNA follows: TGCGCCAGCAGCTTGTCCGGACAGGATAATTCACCCCTCCACTTT.